A selection of T cell receptor beta chains follows, all from one sample in a study of T cell responses to AZD1222 COVID-19 vaccine. The data were produced by immunoSEQ multiplex PCR, yet TCRdb's version contains in-frame clones alone and is incomplete. The data show about 130,000 clones, approximately 94% seen once. Sequenced material: peripheral blood, taken on day 0 of AZD1222 vaccination. The origin of the receptors is an adult in good health. Both conserved end residues are part of each CDR3. The D gene is left open where the match is weak. Not all rows give a size; the values are once, few, many and, for expanded clones, a class.

V: TRBV28; D: -; J: TRBJ1-1; size: once; DNA: TGTGCCAGCAGTTTATATGGGGGAGAAGCTTTCTTT; CDR3: CASSLYGGEAFF
V: TRBV6-1; D: -; J: TRBJ1-6; size: -; DNA: TGTGCCAGCAGTGAGAGTAATTCACCCCTCCACTTT; CDR3: CASSESNSPLHF
V: TRBV3-1/TRBV3-2; D: TRBD1; J: TRBJ2-5; size: -; DNA: TGTGCCAGCAGCCCACCTCGACAGGGGGCCTCGGAGACCCAGTACTTC; CDR3: CASSPPRQGASETQYF
V: TRBV9; D: -; J: TRBJ1-2; size: -; DNA: TGTGCCAGCAGCCCAGACTCAGACCTTAACTATGGCTACACCTTC; CDR3: CASSPDSDLNYGYTF
V: TRBV28; D: TRBD2; J: TRBJ2-1; size: -; DNA: TGTGCCAGCAGTTCTCTAGCGGGAGGGGTGCCGTACAATGAGCAGTTCTTC; CDR3: CASSSLAGGVPYNEQFF
V: TRBV5-8; D: -; J: TRBJ1-1; size: -; DNA: TGTGCCAGCAGCTTGCATCCGGGGACGAACACTGAAGCTTTCTTT; CDR3: CASSLHPGTNTEAFF
V: TRBV2; D: -; J: TRBJ2-7; size: -; DNA: TGTGCCAGCAGTGATGAGGAATCCTACGAGCAGTACTTC; CDR3: CASSDEESYEQYF
V: TRBV29-1; D: -; J: TRBJ1-4; size: -; DNA: TGCAGCGTCACGGGGGGGCTTAATGAAAAACTGTTTTTT; CDR3: CSVTGGLNEKLFF
V: TRBV9; D: -; J: TRBJ2-5; size: -; DNA: TGTGCCAGCAGCGCCGAAGGACGAGCCGACAGGATGGGGACCCAGTACTTC; CDR3: CASSAEGRADRMGTQYF
V: TRBV19; D: -; J: TRBJ1-1; size: -; DNA: TGTGCCAGTACTCCCCCGCGTCAAAGTGGGGGAGAAGCTTTCTTT; CDR3: CASTPPRQSGGEAFF
V: TRBV11-1; D: TRBD2; J: TRBJ2-7; size: once; DNA: TGTGCCAGCAGAGGACTAGAGGATCTTGGTGAGCAGTACTTC; CDR3: CASRGLEDLGEQYF
V: TRBV4-1; D: -; J: TRBJ2-5; size: -; DNA: TGCGCCAGCGGACGGGGTCCCCAAGAGACCCAGTACTTC; CDR3: CASGRGPQETQYF
V: TRBV9; D: -; J: TRBJ1-2; size: -; DNA: TGTGCCAGCTTGGGGAGCTATGGCTACACCTTC; CDR3: CASLGSYGYTF
V: TRBV10-3; D: -; J: TRBJ1-1; size: once; DNA: TGTGCCATCAGTGGGCGGGGGATGAACACTGAAGCTTTCTTT; CDR3: CAISGRGMNTEAFF
V: TRBV5-5; D: -; J: TRBJ2-3; size: -; DNA: TGTGCCAGCAGCTTGGCCTTTCAGGGAATTACAGATACGCAGTATTTT; CDR3: CASSLAFQGITDTQYF
V: TRBV2; D: -; J: TRBJ2-1; size: -; DNA: TGTGCCAGCAGTGGTATGCTACCCGTTTCCTACAATGAGCAGTTCTTC; CDR3: CASSGMLPVSYNEQFF
V: TRBV19; D: -; J: TRBJ1-2; size: -; DNA: TGTGCCAGTAAGGTTTACAGGGAGGGTAACTATGGCTACACCTTC; CDR3: CASKVYREGNYGYTF
V: TRBV24-1; D: -; J: TRBJ2-2; size: -; DNA: TGTGCCACCAGCAACCCAGGGGCCGGGGAGCTGTTTTTT; CDR3: CATSNPGAGELFF
V: TRBV10-1; D: -; J: TRBJ2-1; size: -; DNA: TGCGCCAGCAGTGAGTACTCCTTTGAGCAGTTCTTC; CDR3: CASSEYSFEQFF
V: TRBV30; D: -; J: TRBJ1-5; size: -; DNA: TGTGCCTGGAATGGGGGTTCTCAGCCCCAGCATTTT; CDR3: CAWNGGSQPQHF
V: TRBV12-3/TRBV12-4; D: -; J: TRBJ1-2; size: once; DNA: TGTGCCAGCAGTTTAGCGGCGGTGGGTGGCTACACCTTC; CDR3: CASSLAAVGGYTF
V: TRBV19; D: -; J: TRBJ1-5; size: -; DNA: TGTGCCAGTAGTCAATTTTCAAACCGTGACAATCAGCCCCAGCATTTT; CDR3: CASSQFSNRDNQPQHF
V: TRBV14; D: TRBD1; J: TRBJ1-6; size: -; DNA: TGTGCCAGCAGCCAGTTCACGGACAGGAGACCCCTCCACTTT; CDR3: CASSQFTDRRPLHF
V: TRBV13; D: -; J: TRBJ1-3; size: once; DNA: TGTGCCAGCAGCTTAACGGGAAACACCATATATTTT; CDR3: CASSLTGNTIYF
V: TRBV6-5; D: -; J: TRBJ1-5; size: few; DNA: TGTGCCAGCAGTTCCCGGCCCGTGGGCAATCAGCCCCAGCATTTT; CDR3: CASSSRPVGNQPQHF
V: TRBV6-5; D: TRBD1; J: TRBJ2-7; size: -; DNA: TGTGCCAGCAGTTACTCCTCCAGGCAGGGGGCCTACGAGCAGTACTTC; CDR3: CASSYSSRQGAYEQYF